A single TCR beta chain is shown here with its context. This receptor's antigen is unknown. No much larger clone is present one base from it, and per-base qualities are unavailable. Whole blood was collected in K2EDTA tubes by collaborating institutions according to the institutions' own protocols. For TCRbeta analysis, collaborators shipped samples as frozen whole blood, isolated PBMCs, or DNA extracted from either of those sample types. V is pruned by 5 bases and J by 5 bases, leaving 3 bases of the junction without a gene match. Measured from the cysteine to the phenylalanine, the CDR3 is 13 residues long. Kept here is only the CDR3 DNA, which spans 39 bases and is read in frame from base 1. The data belong to a study of blood T cell repertoires in COVID-19 (dated by TCRdb to 2020 to 2021). Study-level background: Collaborator samples came from the United States, Italy and Spain and covered acute and convalescent phases of COVID-19. The repertoires were made available in a free public database intended to serve as a resource for research on the immune response to SARS-CoV-2. Nearly every sample came with metadata listing a de-identified subject ID, COVID-19 status, age in years and sex. Where available, HLA class I and class II types were obtained from metadata supplied by the sample provider rather than from assay-based typing. Samples came from the ongoing ImmuneRACE study (first 160 participants) plus 1,254 subjects from 6 global collaborators. The prospective study material was composed of cDNA or gDNA derived from T cells, B-cell-depleted T cells, or PBMCs. Deeply sampled blood TCRbeta repertoires from subjects exposed to, actively infected with, or recovered from COVID-19 were included in the dataset.

TCRbeta CDR3 regions were amplified from genomic DNA using the immunoSEQ Assay, a bias-controlled multiplex PCR. In the paper's pipeline: Nucleated cell counts per sample were estimated from amplification of reference gene primers within the assay. To quantify the absolute abundance of each unique TCRbeta CDR3 rearrangement, sequence reads were collapsed and filtered. For each sample, productive Simpson clonality was calculated as the square root of Simpson's diversity index across productive rearrangements. Drawn from immuneACCESS, this table holds only the in-frame rearrangements with V and J called that TCRdb kept. Clones are partly lost; checked studies trace under half to an unresolved V gene and leave the rest unexplained. V and J calls and clone size follow that table, whereas D and trimming were derived from the DNA. Here the sample has approximately 140,000 clones; around 85% occur a single time. The ten largest clones add up to more than 3% of the sample.

What the research found in general, with its limitations: Clinical and demographic metadata were provided uncurated, with the amount varying by source and participant.

Recombination joined TRBV12-3 or TRBV12-4 with TRBJ2-3; 8 central bases correspond to TRBD1. The specimen was peripheral blood. The receptor's source is a man aged 65 to 85 with acute or convalescent COVID-19. The DNA sequence is given as TGTGCCAGCAGTCCCGGACAGGGAGATACGCAGTATTTT. Translated, it gives CASSPGQGDTQYF.